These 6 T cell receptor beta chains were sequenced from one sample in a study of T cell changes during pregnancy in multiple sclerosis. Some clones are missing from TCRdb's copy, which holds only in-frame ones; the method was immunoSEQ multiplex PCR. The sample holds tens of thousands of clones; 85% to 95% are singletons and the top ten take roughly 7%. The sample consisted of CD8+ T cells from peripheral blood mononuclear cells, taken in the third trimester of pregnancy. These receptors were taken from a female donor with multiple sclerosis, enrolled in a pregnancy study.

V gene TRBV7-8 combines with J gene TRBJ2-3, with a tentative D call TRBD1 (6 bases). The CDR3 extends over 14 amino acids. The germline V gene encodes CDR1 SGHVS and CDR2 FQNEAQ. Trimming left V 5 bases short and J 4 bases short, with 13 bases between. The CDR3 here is CASSPGVTADTQYF. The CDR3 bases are TGTGCCAGCAGCCCAGGGGTCACGGCAGATACGCAGTATTTT. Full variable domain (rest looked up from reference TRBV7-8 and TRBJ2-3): GAGVSQSPRYKVAKRGQDVALRCDPISGHVSLFWYQQALGQGPEFLTYFQNEAQLDKSGLPSDRFFAERPEGSVSTLKIQRTQQEDSAVYLCASSPGVTADTQYFGPGTRLTVL.

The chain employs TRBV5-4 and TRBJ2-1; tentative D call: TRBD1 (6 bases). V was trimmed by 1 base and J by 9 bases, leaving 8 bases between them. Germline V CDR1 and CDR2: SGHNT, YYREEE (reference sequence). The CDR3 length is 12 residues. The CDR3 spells CASSLQGLEQFF. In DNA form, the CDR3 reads TGTGCCAGCAGCTTGCAGGGGCTTGAGCAGTTCTTC.

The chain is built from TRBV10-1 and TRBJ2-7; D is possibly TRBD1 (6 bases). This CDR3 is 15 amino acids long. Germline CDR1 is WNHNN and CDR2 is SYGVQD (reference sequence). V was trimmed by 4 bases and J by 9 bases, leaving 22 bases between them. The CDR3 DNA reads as TGCGCCAGCAGTGCGGGACATCATGAGGTACGAGCGCAGTACTTC. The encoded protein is CASSAGHHEVRAQYF.

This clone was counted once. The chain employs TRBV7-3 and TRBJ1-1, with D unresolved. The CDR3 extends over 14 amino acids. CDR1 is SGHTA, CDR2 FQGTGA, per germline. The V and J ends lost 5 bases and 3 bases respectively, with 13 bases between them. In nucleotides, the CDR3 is TGTGCCAGCAGCCGCGACGTGGGCGACACTGAAGCTTTCTTT. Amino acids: CASSRDVGDTEAFF.

Here the CDR3 reads CAISEELMNTGELFF. CDR3 DNA: TGTGCCATCAGTGAAGAACTAATGAACACCGGGGAGCTGTTTTTT. V is TRBV10-3 and J is TRBJ2-2; D gene unclear. Germline CDR1 is ENHRY and CDR2 is SYGVKD. This CDR3 region has 15 residues. Trimming took off 3 bases at V and 1 base at J, with 9 bases between the two ends.

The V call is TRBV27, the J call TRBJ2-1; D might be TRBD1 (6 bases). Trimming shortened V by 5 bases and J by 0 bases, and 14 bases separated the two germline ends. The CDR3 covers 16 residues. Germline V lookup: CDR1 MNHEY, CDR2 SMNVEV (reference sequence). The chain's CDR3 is CASSLGQPSSYNEQFF. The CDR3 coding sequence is TGTGCCAGCAGTCTCGGACAGCCGAGCTCCTACAATGAGCAGTTCTTC.